This is a list of T cell receptor beta chains from one sample in a study of T cells in Graves' hyperthyroidism and ophthalmopathy. TCRdb reprocessed the multiplex PCR reads with MiXCR, giving one entry per CDR3 protein. The sample yields about 300,000 distinct CDR3 sequences, roughly 18% seen once. The sample consisted of blood. Receptors were obtained from a man aged 45 to 65 with Graves' ophthalmopathy. Both conserved end residues are part of each CDR3. A D gene is named only where the DNA matches it firmly. The size of a clone is reported for some rows only, either as once, few or many, or as a class for expanded clones.

>TRBJ2-6|TRBD1|TRBV9|once
TGTGCCAGCAGCTCGGACAGGAGCTCTGGGGCCAACGTCCCGACTTTC
CASSSDRSSGANVPTF
>TRBJ2-1|-|TRBV20-1|few
TGCAGTGCTAATGACGGGTACAATGAGCAGTTCTTC
CSANDGYNEQFF
>TRBJ1-5|TRBD1|TRBV25-1|-
TGTGCCAGCAGTGAATATTGGGACAGGAGCAATCAGCCCCAGCATTTT
CASSEYWDRSNQPQHF
>TRBJ1-2|-|TRBV6-5|few
TGTGCCAGCAGTTACCGCAGGTCCTATGGCTACACCTTC
CASSYRRSYGYTF
>TRBJ2-5|-|TRBV7-2|many
TGTGCCAGCAGCGTTACCACAGGGATCCAAGAGACCCAGTACTTC
CASSVTTGIQETQYF
>TRBJ2-3|TRBD2|TRBV3-1|many
TGTGCCAGCAGCCCTAGACTAGCGGGAGCCACAGATACGCAGTATTTT
CASSPRLAGATDTQYF
>TRBJ2-2|TRBD2|TRBV7-3|many
TGTGCCAGCAGCCCCTCTAGCGGAGCCGGGGAGCTGTTTTTT
CASSPSSGAGELFF
>TRBJ1-1|TRBD1|TRBV28|many
TGTGCCAGCAGTCTAATTGACAGGGTGAACACTGAAGCTTTCTTT
CASSLIDRVNTEAFF
>TRBJ2-7|TRBD1|TRBV13|many
TGTGCCAGCAGCCTTAGACAGGGGATAAACGAGCAGTACTTC
CASSLRQGINEQYF
>TRBJ1-5|-|TRBV4-1|-
TGCGCCAGCAGCCAAGATTTACAGGTCCAACAGCCCCAGCATTTT
CASSQDLQVQQPQHF
>TRBJ2-7|-|TRBV12-3/TRBV12-4|few
TGTGCCAGCAGTTTCGCTAACCCCGAGCAGTACTTC
CASSFANPEQYF
>TRBJ2-2|TRBD2|TRBV18|-
TGTGCCAGCTCACCCAAAGGACTAGCGGGATACACCGGGGAGCTGTTTTTT
CASSPKGLAGYTGELFF
>TRBJ2-7|TRBD1|TRBV5-4|few
TGTGCCAGCAGCCTAGTTGGGACAGGGGAGCAGTACTTC
CASSLVGTGEQYF
>TRBJ2-1|TRBD1|TRBV11-2|many
TGTGCCAGCAAACTAACCACAGGGGTGGTAAATGAGCAGTTCTTC
CASKLTTGVVNEQFF
>TRBJ2-3|TRBD2|TRBV19|-
TGTGCCAGTGAAATAAGCGGGAGTTCGACAGATACGCAGTATTTT
CASEISGSSTDTQYF
>TRBJ1-2|TRBD1|TRBV2|many
TGTGCCAGCAGTGAAGACAGGGGGCAATATGGCTACACCTTC
CASSEDRGQYGYTF
>TRBJ2-1|TRBD2|TRBV24-1|-
TGTGCCACCAGTGATTTCGCCAGCGGGAGAGGGAATGAGCAGTTCTTC
CATSDFASGRGNEQFF
>TRBJ2-5|-|TRBV20-1|many
TGCAGTGCCAACCCCGTCCCCCTCGGGGAGACCCAGTACTTC
CSANPVPLGETQYF
>TRBJ2-3|TRBD2|TRBV9|-
TGTGCCAGCAGCCCCCGGATGCGGGAGAACACAGATACGCAGTATTTT
CASSPRMRENTDTQYF
>TRBJ2-1|-|TRBV11-2|-
TGCGCCAGCAGCCAAGAAGTTGGGCGACCTAGCTCCTACAATGAGCAGTTCTTC
CASSQEVGRPSSYNEQFF
>TRBJ1-2|-|TRBV2|many
TGTGCCAGCAGTGAAGGAGAGGGCTTTGGCTACACCTTC
CASSEGEGFGYTF
>TRBJ2-5|TRBD1|TRBV28|many
TGTGCCAGCAGTTCTACAGGGGGCGCGGGAGAGACCCAGTACTTC
CASSSTGGAGETQYF
>TRBJ1-1|-|TRBV12-3/TRBV12-4|many
TGTGCCAGCAATTCCCCCCAGGGCTTGAACACTGAAGCTTTCTTT
CASNSPQGLNTEAFF
>TRBJ2-5|-|TRBV18|-
TGTGCCAGCTCACCAACCGTGCGGGGCGGACTTACCCAAGAGACCCAGTACTTC
CASSPTVRGGLTQETQYF
>TRBJ2-2|TRBD1|TRBV7-9|few
TGTGCCAGCAGCCCTCGCCGGGCACAGGGGGCCGACACCGGGGAGCTGTTTTTT
CASSPRRAQGADTGELFF
>TRBJ1-5|-|TRBV6-1|few
TGTGCCAGCAGAGGACAGCCAAATAGCAATCAGCCCCAGCATTTT
CASRGQPNSNQPQHF
>TRBJ1-2|-|TRBV27|-
TGTGCCAGCAGTTTGAAAGCAGTGACATCTGTTTCTAACTATGGCTACACCTTC
CASSLKAVTSVSNYGYTF
>TRBJ2-1|-|TRBV28|-
TGTGCCAGCAGTTCCCCTACAGAGGGCGGCTACAATGAGCAGTTCTTC
CASSSPTEGGYNEQFF
>TRBJ1-2|-|TRBV6-2/TRBV6-3|few
TGTGCCAGCAGTTACTCGAGGGAAGGAGAATACACCTTC
CASSYSREGEYTF
>TRBJ2-3|-|TRBV6-1|many
TGTGCCAGCAGAAGGGACACCACAGATACGCAGTATTTT
CASRRDTTDTQYF
>TRBJ2-3|-|TRBV10-2|few
TGCGCCAGCAGTAGTCTATTGGGAGATACGCAGTATTTT
CASSSLLGDTQYF
>TRBJ1-1|-|TRBV4-1|-
TGCGCCAGCAGCCAGCCCCTTGAGAGGGCGCGGGCTGAAGCTTTCTTT
CASSQPLERARAEAFF
>TRBJ2-7|TRBD1|TRBV24-1|few
TGTGCCACCAGTGATTCAATGGCCGGGACAGGGGAAGCCTACGAGCAGTACTTC
CATSDSMAGTGEAYEQYF
>TRBJ1-1|-|TRBV5-1|many
TGCGCCAGCAGCTTTGGGGGGCCTGAAGCTTTCTTT
CASSFGGPEAFF
>TRBJ2-5|-|TRBV30|many
TGTGCCTGGACCGCCAGTCGCGGGTGGGGCGAGACCCAGTACTTC
CAWTASRGWGETQYF
>TRBJ2-7|TRBD1|TRBV5-6|few
TGTGCCAGCAGGGCTGGACAGGTTGCCTACGAGCAGTACTTC
CASRAGQVAYEQYF
>TRBJ1-5|-|TRBV20-1|many
TGCAGTGCGCCCGGACAGCCGGGTGGCAGCAATCAGCCCCAGCATTTT
CSAPGQPGGSNQPQHF
>TRBJ2-1|TRBD2|TRBV5-1|many
TGCGCCAGCAGCCTGGGACTAGCGGGAGAGGGTAATGAGCAGTTCTTC
CASSLGLAGEGNEQFF
>TRBJ2-3|-|TRBV6-2/TRBV6-3|many
TGTGCCAGCAGCTCGGCGGCCCTAAGCGATTATACGCAGTATTTT
CASSSAALSDYTQYF
>TRBJ2-7|-|TRBV12-3/TRBV12-4|few
TGTGCCAGCAGTTTTTATGGGGGACACATGACCTCCTACGAGCAGTACTTC
CASSFYGGHMTSYEQYF
>TRBJ1-6|-|TRBV5-6|-
TGTGCCAGCAGCTTGGTACAGGGAGGGAGTTCACCCCTCCACTTT
CASSLVQGGSSPLHF
>TRBJ2-1|TRBD1|TRBV11-2|once
TGTGCCAGCAGCCCTGGGACAGGGAACAATGAGCAGTTCTTC
CASSPGTGNNEQFF
>TRBJ1-5|-|TRBV7-9|-
TGTGCCAGCAGCTTAGCTGCTCAGCCCCAGCATTTT
CASSLAAQPQHF
>TRBJ1-1|-|TRBV5-5|many
TGTGCCAGCAGCTTAGAGGGGCCGATGAACACTGAAGCTTTCTTT
CASSLEGPMNTEAFF
>TRBJ1-5|TRBD1|TRBV20-1|-
TGCAGTGCCCTGCTCGGACAGGGAAGCAATCAGCCCCAGCATTTT
CSALLGQGSNQPQHF
>TRBJ2-1|TRBD1|TRBV18|many
TGTGCCAGCTCACCCCGGGACAGGGACCTCTACAATGAGCAGTTCTTC
CASSPRDRDLYNEQFF
>TRBJ1-1|TRBD1|TRBV18|many
TGTGCCAGCTCACCGGGACAGGGTCGGGACACTGAAGCTTTCTTT
CASSPGQGRDTEAFF
>TRBJ1-2|-|TRBV28|many
TGTGCCAGCAGTTCCAACTATGGCTACACCTTC
CASSSNYGYTF
>TRBJ2-7|TRBD2|TRBV2|few
TGTGCCAGCAGTGTTAGGCCGGGACTAGCACACTACGAGCAGTACTTC
CASSVRPGLAHYEQYF
>TRBJ1-4|-|TRBV6-1|few
TGTGCCAGCACCAGAGGGGGGGAAGTGATGCGAGAAAAACTGTTTTTT
CASTRGGEVMREKLFF
>TRBJ1-6|-|TRBV12-3/TRBV12-4|few
TGTGCCAGCAGTTTCCGGGATTCACCCCTCCACTTT
CASSFRDSPLHF
>TRBJ2-5|TRBD2|TRBV12-3/TRBV12-4|many
TGTGCCAGCAGTCTCATAGCGGGAGGGTTCGGAGAGACCCAGTACTTC
CASSLIAGGFGETQYF
>TRBJ2-1|TRBD1|TRBV2|-
TGTGCCAGCATGTCAGGGGGCAGAAATGGGCAGTTCTTC
CASMSGGRNGQFF
>TRBJ2-7|TRBD1|TRBV3-1|many
TGTGCCAGCAGCCTTTTGACAGGGGGGGGCTACGAGCAGTACTTC
CASSLLTGGGYEQYF
>TRBJ1-1|-|TRBV28|-
TGTGCCAGCAGTTTCCAGGGAAAGAACACTGAAGCTTTCTTT
CASSFQGKNTEAFF
>TRBJ1-2|TRBD1|TRBV5-1|few
TGCGCCAGCAGCCAAGGACAGGGGGTAACTGTTGGCTACACCTTC
CASSQGQGVTVGYTF
>TRBJ2-3|-|TRBV5-1|few
TGCGCCAGCAGCTTAACAGTAAACACAGATACGCAGTATTTT
CASSLTVNTDTQYF